The clone carrying this T cell receptor (beta chain) was seen ten or more times. Its matching antigen is unknown. The time point here: patch test 1, 2 weeks after DPC sensitization. Treatment meaning: therapeutic diphenylcyclopropenone sensitization with weekly scalp DPC. The study drew its donors from alopecia patients who were 18 to 70 years old and suitable for DPC. This sample stems from a study of human T cells and chemical hapten exposure. Original data processing: From 23,224 to 690,600 TCRs were found per sample, with a median of around 100,000. TCRdb re-called the RACE reads with MiXCR, one entry per CDR3 protein. TCRdb assigned the V and J calls; the authors' analysis was not used. This sample has roughly 120,000 distinct CDR3 sequences, with 12% found just once. Germline V gives CDR1 MDHEN, CDR2 SYDVKM. The CDR3 has 15 amino acids. Trimming left V 5 bases short and J 0 bases short, with 11 bases between.

General study points: Alopecia affected the donors, so their immune response may differ from healthy people's.

V usage is TRBV28 and J usage is TRBJ2-1, with D tentatively TRBD1 (7 bases). Source: whole blood, taken in connection with sensitization to the hapten diphenylcyclopropenone (DPC). The sequence came from a woman aged 45 to 65 with alopecia areata. Some clones in this sample may be carry-over from other donors' samples. CDR3 nucleotide sequence: TGTGCCAGCAGTCAGGGGGGAAGCTCCTACAATGAGCAGTTCTTC. It is translated as CASSQGGSSYNEQFF.